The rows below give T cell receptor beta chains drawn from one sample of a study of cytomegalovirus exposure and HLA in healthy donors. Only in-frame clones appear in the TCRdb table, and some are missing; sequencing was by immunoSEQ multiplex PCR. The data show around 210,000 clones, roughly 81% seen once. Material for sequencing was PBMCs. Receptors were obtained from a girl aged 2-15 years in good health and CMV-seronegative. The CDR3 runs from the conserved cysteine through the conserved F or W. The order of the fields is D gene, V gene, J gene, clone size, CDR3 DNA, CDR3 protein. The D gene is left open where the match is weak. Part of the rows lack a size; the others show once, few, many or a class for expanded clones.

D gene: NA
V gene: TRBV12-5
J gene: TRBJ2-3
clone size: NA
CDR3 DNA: TGTGCTAGTGGTTTGGTACTTAGAGTTCAAGATACGCAGTATTTT
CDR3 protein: CASGLVLRVQDTQYF

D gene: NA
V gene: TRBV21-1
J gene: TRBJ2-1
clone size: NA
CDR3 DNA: TGTGCCAGCAGCAAAAGCGTTGGGGTAGCGGGTCTATCGAGCTCCTACAATGAGCAGTTCTTC
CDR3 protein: CASSKSVGVAGLSSSYNEQFF

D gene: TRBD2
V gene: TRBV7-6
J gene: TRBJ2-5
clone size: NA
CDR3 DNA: TGTGCCAGCAGCTTAGACTTAGCGGGAGAAGAGACCCAGTACTTC
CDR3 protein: CASSLDLAGEETQYF

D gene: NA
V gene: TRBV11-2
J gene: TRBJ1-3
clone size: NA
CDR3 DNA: TGTGCCAGCAGCTTACGGGGTGCTGGAAACACCATATATTTT
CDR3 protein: CASSLRGAGNTIYF

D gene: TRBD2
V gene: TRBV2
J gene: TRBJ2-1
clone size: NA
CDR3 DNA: TGTGCCAGCAGTGTGGGGGGACTAGCGGGGACCAATGAGCAGTTCTTC
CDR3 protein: CASSVGGLAGTNEQFF

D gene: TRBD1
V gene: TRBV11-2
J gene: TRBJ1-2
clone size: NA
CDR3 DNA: TGTGCCAGCAGCCAAAAGACAGGGGGCGCGTATGGCTACACCTTC
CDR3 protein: CASSQKTGGAYGYTF

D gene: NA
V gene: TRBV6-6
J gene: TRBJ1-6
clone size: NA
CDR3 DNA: TGTGCCAGCAGTTACTCGACAGGTGGATATAATTCACCCCTCCACTTT
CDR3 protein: CASSYSTGGYNSPLHF

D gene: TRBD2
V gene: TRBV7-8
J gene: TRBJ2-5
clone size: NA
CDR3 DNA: TGTGCCAGCAGCACTACCCGGACTAGCGGGGGCGACTTC
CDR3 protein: CASSTTRTSGGDF

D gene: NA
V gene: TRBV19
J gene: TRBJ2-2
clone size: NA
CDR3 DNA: TGTGCCAGTAGTTTATATCAGGGATCGACCGGGGAGCTGTTTTTT
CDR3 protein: CASSLYQGSTGELFF

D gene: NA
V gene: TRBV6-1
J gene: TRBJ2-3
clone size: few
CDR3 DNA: TGTGCCAGCGTTAAAACGCGACAGCTCACAGATACGCAGTATTTT
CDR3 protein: CASVKTRQLTDTQYF

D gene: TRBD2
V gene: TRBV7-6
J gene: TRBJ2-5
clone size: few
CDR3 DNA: TGTGCCAGCAGCTTAGGGGAGGGGCTACAAGAGACCCAGTACTTC
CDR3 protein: CASSLGEGLQETQYF

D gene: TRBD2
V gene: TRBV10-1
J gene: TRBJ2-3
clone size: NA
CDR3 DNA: TGCGCCAGCAGTGAGTCGCCGGGGGGGAACACAGATACGCAGTATTTT
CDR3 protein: CASSESPGGNTDTQYF

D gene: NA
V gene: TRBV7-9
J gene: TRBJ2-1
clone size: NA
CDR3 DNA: TGTGCCAGCAGCATCAGGGGTTATGCTAGATACAATGAGCAGTTCTTC
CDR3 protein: CASSIRGYARYNEQFF

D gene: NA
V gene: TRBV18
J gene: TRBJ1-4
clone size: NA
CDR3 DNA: TGTGCCAGCTCAGTGACTCTTTCAGGGACAACTAATGAAAAACTGTTTTTT
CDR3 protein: CASSVTLSGTTNEKLFF

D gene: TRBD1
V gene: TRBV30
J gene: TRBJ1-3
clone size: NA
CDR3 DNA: TGTGCCTGGTATACAGGGGCGTACGGAAACACCATATATTTT
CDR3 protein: CAWYTGAYGNTIYF

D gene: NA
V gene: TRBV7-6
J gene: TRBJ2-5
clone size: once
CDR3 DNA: TGTGCCAGCAGCTTTGTAGGGAGGGGGGCGCAAGAGACCCAGTACTTC
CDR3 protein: CASSFVGRGAQETQYF

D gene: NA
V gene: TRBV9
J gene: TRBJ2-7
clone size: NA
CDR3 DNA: TGTGCCAGCAGCCCGAAGGTTAGGGGCGACGAGCAGTACTTC
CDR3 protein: CASSPKVRGDEQYF

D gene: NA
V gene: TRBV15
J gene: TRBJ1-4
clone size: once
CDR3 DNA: TGTGCCACCAGCGCCCTGGGGCGGGGGGAAAAACTGTTTTTT
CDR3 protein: CATSALGRGEKLFF

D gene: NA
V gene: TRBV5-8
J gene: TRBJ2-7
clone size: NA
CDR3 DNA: TGTGCCAGTGGACTGAGCTGCTACGAGCAGTACTTC
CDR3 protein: CASGLSCYEQYF

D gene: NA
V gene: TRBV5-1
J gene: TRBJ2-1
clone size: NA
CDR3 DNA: TGCGCCAGCAGCTTGGGGTCCAGGGCAAATGAGCAGTTCTTC
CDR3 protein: CASSLGSRANEQFF

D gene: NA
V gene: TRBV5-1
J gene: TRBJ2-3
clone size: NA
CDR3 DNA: TGCGCCACCACCAGGGAGGGGGTCCCAGATACGCAGTATTTT
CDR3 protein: CATTREGVPDTQYF

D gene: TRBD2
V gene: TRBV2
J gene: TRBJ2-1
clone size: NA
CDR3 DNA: TGTGCCAGCAGTTATAGCGGGAGGAGCTCCTACAATGAGCAGTTCTTC
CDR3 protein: CASSYSGRSSYNEQFF

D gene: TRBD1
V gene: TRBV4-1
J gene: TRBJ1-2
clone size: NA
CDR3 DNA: TGCGCCAGCAGCCAGAACTATGGCTCTCGGACAGGGGGCGTGGATGGCTACACCTTC
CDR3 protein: CASSQNYGSRTGGVDGYTF

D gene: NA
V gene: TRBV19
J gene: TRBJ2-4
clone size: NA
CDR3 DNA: TGTGCCAGCGTCGGGGGACTAGCCAAAAACATTCAGTACTTC
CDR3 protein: CASVGGLAKNIQYF

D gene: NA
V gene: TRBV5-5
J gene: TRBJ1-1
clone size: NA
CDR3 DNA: TGTGCCAGCAGCTTGGCAGACACTGAAGCTTTCTTT
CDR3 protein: CASSLADTEAFF